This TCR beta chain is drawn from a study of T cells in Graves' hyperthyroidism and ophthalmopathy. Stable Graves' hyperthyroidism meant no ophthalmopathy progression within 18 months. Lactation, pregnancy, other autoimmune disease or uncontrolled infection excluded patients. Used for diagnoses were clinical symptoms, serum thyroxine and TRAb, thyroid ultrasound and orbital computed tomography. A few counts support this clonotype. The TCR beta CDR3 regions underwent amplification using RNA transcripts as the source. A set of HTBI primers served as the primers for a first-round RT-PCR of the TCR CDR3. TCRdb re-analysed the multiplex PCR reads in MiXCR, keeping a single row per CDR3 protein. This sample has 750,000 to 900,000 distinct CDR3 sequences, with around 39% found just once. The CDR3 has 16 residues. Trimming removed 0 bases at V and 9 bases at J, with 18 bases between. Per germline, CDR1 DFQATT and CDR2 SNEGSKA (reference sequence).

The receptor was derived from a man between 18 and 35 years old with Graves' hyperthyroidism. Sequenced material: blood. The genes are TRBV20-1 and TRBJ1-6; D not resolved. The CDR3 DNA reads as TGCAGTGCTAGAGATAAGAAGACTGGAGGATTTTCACCCCTCCACTTT. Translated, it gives CSARDKKTGGFSPLHF.